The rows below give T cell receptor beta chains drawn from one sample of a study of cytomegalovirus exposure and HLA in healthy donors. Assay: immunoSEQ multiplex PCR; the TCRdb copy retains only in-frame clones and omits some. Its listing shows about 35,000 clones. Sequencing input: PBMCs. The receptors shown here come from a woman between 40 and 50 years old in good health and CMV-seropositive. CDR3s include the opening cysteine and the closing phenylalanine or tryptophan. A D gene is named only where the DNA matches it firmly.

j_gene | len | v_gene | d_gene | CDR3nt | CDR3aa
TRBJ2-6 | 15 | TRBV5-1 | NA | TGCGCCAGCAGCTTGGGTAGCTCTGGGGCCAACGTCCTGACTTTC | CASSLGSSGANVLTF
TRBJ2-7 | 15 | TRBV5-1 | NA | TGCGCCAGCAGCTTGGGGCCCAGGGGAAGCTACGAGCAGTACTTC | CASSLGPRGSYEQYF
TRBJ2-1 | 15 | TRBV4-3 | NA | TGCGCCAGCAGCCAAGATGCGGGAAGGTACAATGAGCAGTTCTTC | CASSQDAGRYNEQFF
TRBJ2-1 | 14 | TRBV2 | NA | TGTGCCAGCGGCTTGATGAGGTATGGCAATGAGCAGTTCTTC | CASGLMRYGNEQFF
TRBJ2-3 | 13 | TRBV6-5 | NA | TGTGCCGCGCACGGGAAAGGCACAGATACGCAGTATTTT | CAAHGKGTDTQYF
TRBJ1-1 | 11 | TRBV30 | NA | TGTGCCTGGAGCTCAGTCACTGAAGCTTTCTTT | CAWSSVTEAFF
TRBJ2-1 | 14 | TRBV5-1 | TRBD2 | TGCGCCAGCAGCCCCTCGGGGGGAGATAATGAGCAGTTCTTC | CASSPSGGDNEQFF
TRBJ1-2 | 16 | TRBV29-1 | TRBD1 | TGCAGCGTCCTTGCGGGACAGGGCCTATCTAACTATGGCTACACCTTC | CSVLAGQGLSNYGYTF
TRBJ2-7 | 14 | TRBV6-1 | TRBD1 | TGTGCCAGCAGTGAAGCAGGGGGCCCTAGAGAGCAGTACTTC | CASSEAGGPREQYF
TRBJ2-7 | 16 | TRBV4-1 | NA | TGCGCCAGCAGCCAATCACAGGGCCTCGGGGATTACGAGCAGTACTTC | CASSQSQGLGDYEQYF
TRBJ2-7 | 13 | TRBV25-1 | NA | TGTGCCAGCAGTATTCCCGGAGGGTACGAGCAGTACTTC | CASSIPGGYEQYF
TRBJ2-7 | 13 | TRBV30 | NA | TGTGCCTGGAGTGTACAGGGCGGCTACGAGCAGTACTTC | CAWSVQGGYEQYF
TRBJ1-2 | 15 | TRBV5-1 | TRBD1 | TGCGCCAGCAGCTTGGAGCAGGGGGCGTACTATGGCTACACCTTC | CASSLEQGAYYGYTF
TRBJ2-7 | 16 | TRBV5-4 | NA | TGTGCCAGCAGCCAGGAGACAGGCTCGCCCTACTACGAGCAGTACTTC | CASSQETGSPYYEQYF
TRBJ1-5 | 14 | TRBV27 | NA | TGTGCCAGCAGTTGGGGGGGGCTGGATCAGCCCCAGCATTTT | CASSWGGLDQPQHF
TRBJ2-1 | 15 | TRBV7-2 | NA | TGTGCCAGCAGCCGGCGGGTCGGGATCGACAATGAGCAGTTCTTC | CASSRRVGIDNEQFF
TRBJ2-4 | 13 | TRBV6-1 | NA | TGTGCCAGCAGTGCCAGGGCCAAAAACATTCAGTACTTC | CASSARAKNIQYF
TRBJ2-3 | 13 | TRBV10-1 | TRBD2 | TGCGCCAGCTCGAGCGGGAGACGAAATACGCAGTATTTT | CASSSGRRNTQYF